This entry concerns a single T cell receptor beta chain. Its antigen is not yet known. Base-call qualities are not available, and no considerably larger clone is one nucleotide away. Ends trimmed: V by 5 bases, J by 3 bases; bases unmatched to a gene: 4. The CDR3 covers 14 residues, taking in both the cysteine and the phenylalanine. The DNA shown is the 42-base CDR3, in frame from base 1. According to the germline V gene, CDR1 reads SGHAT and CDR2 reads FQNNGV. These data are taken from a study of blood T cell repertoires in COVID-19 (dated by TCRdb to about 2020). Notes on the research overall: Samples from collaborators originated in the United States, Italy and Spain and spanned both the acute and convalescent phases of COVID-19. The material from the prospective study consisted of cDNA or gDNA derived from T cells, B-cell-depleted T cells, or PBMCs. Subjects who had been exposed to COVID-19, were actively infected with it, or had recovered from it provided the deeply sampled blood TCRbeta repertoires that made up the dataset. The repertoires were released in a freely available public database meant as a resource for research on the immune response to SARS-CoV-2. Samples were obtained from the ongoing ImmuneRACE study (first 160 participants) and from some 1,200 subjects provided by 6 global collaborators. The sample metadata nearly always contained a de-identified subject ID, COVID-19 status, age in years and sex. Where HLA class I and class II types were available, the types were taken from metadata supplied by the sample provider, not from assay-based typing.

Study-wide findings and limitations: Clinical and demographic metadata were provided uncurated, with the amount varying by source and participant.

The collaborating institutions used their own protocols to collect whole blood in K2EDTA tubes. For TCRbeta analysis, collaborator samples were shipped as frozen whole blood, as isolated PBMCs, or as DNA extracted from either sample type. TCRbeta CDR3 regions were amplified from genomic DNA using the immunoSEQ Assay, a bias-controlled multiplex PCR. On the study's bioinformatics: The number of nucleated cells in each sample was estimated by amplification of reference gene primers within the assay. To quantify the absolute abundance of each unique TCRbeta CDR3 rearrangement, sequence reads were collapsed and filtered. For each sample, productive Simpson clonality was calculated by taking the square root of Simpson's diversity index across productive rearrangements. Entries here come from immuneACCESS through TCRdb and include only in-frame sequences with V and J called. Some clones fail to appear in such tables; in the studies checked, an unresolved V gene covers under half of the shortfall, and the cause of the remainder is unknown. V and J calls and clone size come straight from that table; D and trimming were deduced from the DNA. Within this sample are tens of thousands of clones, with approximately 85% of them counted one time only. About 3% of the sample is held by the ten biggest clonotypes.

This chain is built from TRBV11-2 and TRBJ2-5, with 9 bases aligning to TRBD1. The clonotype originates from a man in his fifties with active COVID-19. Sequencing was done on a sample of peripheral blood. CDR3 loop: CASSPWDREETQYF. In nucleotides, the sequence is TGTGCCAGCAGCCCTTGGGACAGGGAAGAGACCCAGTACTTC.